This T cell receptor (beta chain) originates from a study of T cell clones after liver transplantation. On the study more broadly: In this trial, immunosuppression withdrawal was attempted within 2 years of liver transplant. Pre-transplant mixed lymphocyte reactions yielded third-party-reactive TCRbeta sequences as comparators for graft-donor-reactive sequences. Tolerant meant at least one year fully off immunosuppression without liver enzymes above twice normal. Broader study findings: Conclusions were preliminary, with small, heterogeneous patient groups.

This table comes from immunoSEQ multiplex PCR, and its TCRdb copy is limited to in-frame clones, with some not included. Among 9,000 to 10,000 clones listed, almost 80% were seen once. Points on this clone: Its cognate antigen is unknown.

Sequences were derived from CD8+ T cells from blood, sampled before liver transplant. The TCR was taken from a human donor who received a liver transplant.

This chain's CDR3 is CASSYRAGGTGELFF. Here the CDR3 DNA reads TGTGCCAGCAGCTACCGCGCGGGCGGTACCGGGGAGCTGTTTTTT. The chain recombines TRBV6-6 with TRBJ2-2; a weak D match, TRBD2 (5 bases). Deletions cut 6 bases from V and 5 bases from J, with 16 bases between. CDR3 length equals 15 residues. Germline values: CDR1 MNHNY, CDR2 SVGAGI (reference sequence).